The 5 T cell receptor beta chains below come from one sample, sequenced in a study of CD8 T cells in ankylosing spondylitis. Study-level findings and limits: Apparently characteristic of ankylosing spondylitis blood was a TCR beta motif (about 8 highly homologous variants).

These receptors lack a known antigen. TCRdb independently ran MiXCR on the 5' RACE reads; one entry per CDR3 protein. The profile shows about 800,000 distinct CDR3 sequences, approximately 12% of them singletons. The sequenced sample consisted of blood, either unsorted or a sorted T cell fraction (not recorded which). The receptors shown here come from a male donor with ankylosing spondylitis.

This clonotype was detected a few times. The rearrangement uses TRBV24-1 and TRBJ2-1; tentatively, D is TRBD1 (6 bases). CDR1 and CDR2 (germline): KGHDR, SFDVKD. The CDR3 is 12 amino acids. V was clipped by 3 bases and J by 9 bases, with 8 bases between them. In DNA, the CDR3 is TGTGCCACCAGTGATCTAGGGGGTGAGCAGTTCTTC. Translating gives CATSDLGGEQFF.

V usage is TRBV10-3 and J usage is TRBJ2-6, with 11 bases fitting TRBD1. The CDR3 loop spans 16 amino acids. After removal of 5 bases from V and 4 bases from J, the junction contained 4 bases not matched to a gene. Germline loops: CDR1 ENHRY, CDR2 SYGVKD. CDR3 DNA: TGTGCCATCAGTCGGACAGGGGGCGGCGGGGCCAACGTCCTGACTTTC. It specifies CAISRTGGGGANVLTF.

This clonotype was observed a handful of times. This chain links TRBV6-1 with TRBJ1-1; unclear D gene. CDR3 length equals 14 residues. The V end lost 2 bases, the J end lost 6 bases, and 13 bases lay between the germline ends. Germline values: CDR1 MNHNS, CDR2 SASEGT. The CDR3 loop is CASSEQPLYAEAFF. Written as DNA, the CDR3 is TGTGCCAGCAGTGAACAACCACTATACGCTGAAGCTTTCTTT.

CDR3 sequence: CASSSPLLGEQFF. CDR3 coding DNA: TGTGCCAGCAGCTCCCCCCTACTAGGTGAGCAGTTCTTC. The chain links TRBV11-1 to TRBJ2-1; D possibly corresponds to TRBD2 (5 bases). CDR1 is SGHAT and CDR2 is FQDESV in the germline V gene (reference sequence). This CDR3 has 13 amino acids. The V end lost 4 bases, the J end lost 9 bases, and 13 bases lay between the germline ends.

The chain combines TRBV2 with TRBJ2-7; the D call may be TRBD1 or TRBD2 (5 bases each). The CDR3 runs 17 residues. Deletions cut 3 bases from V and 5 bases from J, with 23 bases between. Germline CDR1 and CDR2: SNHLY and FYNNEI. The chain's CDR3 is CASSDLSWGKVANEQYF. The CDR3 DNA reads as TGTGCCAGCAGTGACTTGAGTTGGGGGAAGGTCGCGAACGAGCAGTACTTC. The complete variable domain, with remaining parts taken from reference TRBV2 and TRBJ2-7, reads EPEVTQTPSHQVTQMGQEVILRCVPISNHLYFYWYRQILGQKVEFLVSFYNNEISEKSEIFDDQFSVERPDGSNFTLKIRSTKLEDSAMYFCASSDLSWGKVANEQYFGPGTRLTVT.